This T cell receptor beta chain was identified in a study of beta chain features in type 1 diabetes. Overall study context: Examination spanned 100 million to 130 million sorted cells from all samples.

Isolated RNA was reverse transcribed in full, so expressed TCRB transcripts were sequenced. Libraries were prepared by immunoSEQ multiplex PCR; TCRdb keeps only in-frame clonotypes and omits some of them. The repertoire includes over 200,000 clones, about a tenth of them detected once, and around 0.017% sits in the top ten. Germline CDR1 is SQVTM and CDR2 is ANQGSEA. V was shortened by 4 bases and J by 6 bases, with 12 bases between the two germline ends. The CDR3 runs 12 residues. Sorted cells reached over 95% purity in every population. This clone was seen a few times. Its antigen is not identified. The study, taken as a whole, reports: Among type 1 diabetes patients, VDJ junctions had fewer insertions and more deletions. Cells that show high TCR expression could be over-represented by cDNA sequencing. When Type 1 diabetes patients were examined, their TCRB CDR3s proved moderately but significantly shorter in all four CD4+ subsets.

Source material: naive CD4+ T cells from blood. This chain uses TRBV29-1 with TRBJ1-2, with D unresolved. The source is a man in his thirties or forties with type 1 diabetes. CDR3: CSVAEIKDGYTF. As DNA, the CDR3 is TGCAGCGTTGCGGAGATAAAGGATGGCTACACCTTC.